These 27 T cell receptor beta chains came from one sample sequenced in a study of regulatory T cells in long-lasting Graves disease. Relying on iRepertoire HTBI primers and Arm-PCR of CDR3 regions, the team built TCR beta libraries. TCRdb re-analysed the multiplex PCR reads in MiXCR, keeping a single row per CDR3 protein. Among some 440,000 distinct CDR3 sequences listed, 20% were seen once. Time point indicated: persistent/refractory GD, antithyroid drugs over 5 years with positive TRAb. The TCR library was made from RNA that had been extracted from PBMCs in TRIzol. The sample in question was peripheral blood mononuclear cells (PBMCs), obtained when the disease was refractory, from a patient treated with antithyroid drugs. Every receptor here comes from a female donor with Graves disease.

This clonotype was counted at least ten times. This chain links TRBV2 with TRBJ2-7; the D gene could be TRBD1 or TRBD2 (5 bases each). From germline, CDR1 is SNHLY and CDR2 FYNNEI. The V gene lost 3 bases and the J gene lost 2 bases, with 20 bases spanning the gap. This CDR3 comprises 17 residues. CDR3 bases: TGTGCCAGCAGTGATTTTTCCCGGGACGCAGGAACCTACGAGCAGTACTTC. Its translation: CASSDFSRDAGTYEQYF.

The chain links TRBV24-1 to TRBJ2-4, with D hard to call. The CDR3 totals 16 residues. The ends were cut back, 0 bases at V and 0 bases at J, with 8 bases in the middle. Germline CDR1 KGHDR, CDR2 SFDVKD. The CDR3 sequence: CATSDLPALAKNIQYF. CDR3 sequence (DNA): TGTGCCACCAGTGATTTGCCAGCACTAGCCAAAAACATTCAGTACTTC.

This clonotype was observed at least ten times. The V and J genes are TRBV28 and TRBJ1-5, with 8 bases that match TRBD1. J lost 0 bases, V lost 7 bases, and 5 bases had no gene match. Germline V CDR1 and CDR2: MDHEN, SYDVKM. The CDR3 contains 15 residues. CDR3 sequence: CASKRTGFSNQPQHF. The CDR3 DNA follows: TGTGCCAGCAAAAGGACAGGGTTTAGCAATCAGCCCCAGCATTTT. The full variable domain, its missing parts supplied by reference TRBV28 and TRBJ1-5, is DVKVTQSSRYLVKRTGEKVFLECVQDMDHENMFWYRQDPGLGLRLIYFSYDVKMKEKGDIPEGYSVSREKKERFSLILESASTNQTSMYLCASKRTGFSNQPQHFGDGTRLSIL.

The chain has TRBV20-1 and TRBJ2-7; 7 positions agree with TRBD2. Germline CDR1 and CDR2: DFQATT and SNEGSKA (reference sequence). This CDR3 has 13 residues. Unmatched junction bases numbered 10, after V lost 5 bases and J lost 6 bases. CDR3 coding DNA: TGCAGTGCTGACCGGGAGGCCGCGGGCGAGCAGTACTTC. This gives the protein CSADREAAGEQYF.

Worth noting for this clonotype: The junction departs from germline at one end; a sequencing error may be responsible. CDR3 loop: CASRRRGGALFF. In DNA form, the CDR3 reads TGTGCCAGCAGACGCCGGGGCGGGGCTTTGTTCTTC. The chain couples TRBV11-2 to TRBJ2-4, with D perhaps TRBD2 (6 bases). The germline CDR1 and CDR2 sequences are SGHAT and FQNNGV. The CDR3 length is 12 residues.

The chain joins TRBV12-3 or TRBV12-4 to TRBJ1-1; no reliable D call. The V end lost 10 bases, the J end lost 4 bases, and 16 bases lay between the germline ends. The CDR3 is made up of 13 amino acids. The CDR3 sequence: CATRPGRFTEAFF. The DNA of the CDR3 is TGTGCCACGCGGCCGGGAAGATTCACTGAAGCTTTCTTT.

This clonotype was recorded only once. Possible read error: a much larger clone is one base away. The CDR3: CASNAGDEQYF. The CDR3 DNA reads as TGTGCCAGCAACGCAGGTGACGAGCAGTACTTC. This sequence joins TRBV13 and TRBJ2-7; D ambiguous. The CDR3 length is 11 residues. The ends were cut back, 7 bases at V and 5 bases at J, with 9 bases in the middle. Per germline, CDR1 PRHDT and CDR2 FYEKMQ (reference sequence).

CDR3 DNA: TGTGCCAGCAGGAACGGGGGTTCCAGGACTGGAAACACCATATATTTT. This translates into CASRNGGSRTGNTIYF. V is TRBV28 and J is TRBJ1-3, with D maybe TRBD1 (5 bases). Germline values: CDR1 MDHEN, CDR2 SYDVKM. This CDR3 is built from 16 residues. Trimming took 6 bases from V and 2 from J, leaving 17 bases between them. The whole variable domain, filled in from reference TRBV28 and TRBJ1-3, reads DVKVTQSSRYLVKRTGEKVFLECVQDMDHENMFWYRQDPGLGLRLIYFSYDVKMKEKGDIPEGYSVSREKKERFSLILESASTNQTSMYLCASRNGGSRTGNTIYFGEGSWLTVV.

At least ten counts were recorded for this clonotype. The chain is built from TRBV6-2 or TRBV6-3 and TRBJ2-5; no firm D call. CDR3 length equals 12 residues. Germline V gene sequence: CDR1 MNHEY, CDR2 SVGEGT. The V end lost 4 bases, the J end lost 5 bases, and 8 bases lay between the germline ends. In DNA form, the CDR3 reads TGTGCCAGCAGTTGGGCGATTGAGACCCAGTACTTC. Amino acid sequence: CASSWAIETQYF.

V is TRBV5-6 and J is TRBJ1-4; possible D gene TRBD1, 6 bases. Germline CDR1 SGHDT, CDR2 YYEEEE. Between the trimmed V and J ends, which lost 2 bases and 3 bases, there was a span of 11 bases. CDR3 length: 15 amino acids. The DNA for the CDR3 is TGTGCCAGCAGCTTCTGGGGACAACCTAATGAAAAACTGTTTTTT. Residues: CASSFWGQPNEKLFF.

CDR3 loop: CASSELPWSSSGRDNEQFF. The CDR3 DNA sequence: TGTGCCAGCAGCGAGCTCCCTTGGTCGTCTAGCGGGAGGGACAATGAGCAGTTCTTC. V gene TRBV3-1 combines with J gene TRBJ2-1; 12 bases line up with TRBD2. Germline CDR1 reads LGHDT; CDR2 reads YNNKEL (reference sequence). The ends lost 5 bases at V and 5 bases at J; junction bases unmatched: 16. The length of the CDR3 is 19 residues.

This clonotype was found a few times. DNA for the CDR3: TGTGCCAGCAGCCTCCGGGACAACTATGGCTACACCTTC. Amino acid sequence: CASSLRDNYGYTF. The chain uses TRBV9 and TRBJ1-2, with D perhaps TRBD1 (5 bases). CDR3 size: 13 residues. Germline loops: CDR1 SGDLS, CDR2 YYNGEE. The V end was cut by 4 bases, the J end by 2 bases, with 9 bases between.

This clonotype was seen once. A read error may explain this, as a much larger clone is one base away. The missing conserved phenylalanine or tryptophan at the end of this CDR3 makes a read error likely. V is TRBV7-2 and J is TRBJ2-5, with 9 bases identical to TRBD1. This CDR3 is 14 amino acids long. Unmatched junction bases numbered 6, after V lost 5 bases and J lost 5 bases. Germline assignment: CDR1 SGHTA and CDR2 FQGNSA. In DNA form, the CDR3 reads TGTGCCAGCAGCCGGGAAGGACAGGGGGAGACCCAGTACTTA. Its protein product is CASSREGQGETQYL.

The V gene is TRBV4-1, the J gene TRBJ2-7; tentative D call: TRBD1 (5 bases). Germline CDR1 and CDR2: MGHRA and YSYEKL. V gave up 5 bases and J gave up 0 bases, with 14 bases separating them. The CDR3 is made up of 15 amino acids. CDR3 amino acids: CASSTRLTVSYEQYF. The DNA of the CDR3 is TGCGCCAGCAGCACTCGATTGACAGTCTCCTACGAGCAGTACTTC.

This clonotype was seen ten or more times. CDR3 in amino acids: CSALDIDNYGYTF. CDR3 nucleotides: TGCAGTGCCCTGGACATAGATAACTATGGCTACACCTTC. The J gene is TRBJ1-2, the V gene TRBV20-1; TRBD1 is a possible D gene (5 bases). This CDR3 has 13 amino acids. Trimming took off 6 bases at V and 1 base at J, with 12 bases between the two ends. The germline CDR1 and CDR2 sequences are DFQATT and SNEGSKA (reference sequence).

Only a few counts were recorded for this clonotype. The rearrangement links TRBV6-1 to TRBJ1-5, with D unresolved. CDR3 length: 14 amino acids. V was shortened by 11 bases and J by 0 bases, with 14 bases between the two germline ends. Looked up from germline, CDR1 is MNHNS and CDR2 is SASEGT. CDR3 bases: TGTGCCGGCAACAATAGGATTAGCAATCAGCCCCAGCATTTT. Its protein product is CAGNNRISNQPQHF.

This clonotype was observed many times. The genes are TRBV12-3 or TRBV12-4 and TRBJ1-5, with D maybe TRBD1 (6 bases). Deletions cut 6 bases from V and 9 bases from J, with 18 bases between. The CDR3 loop spans 14 amino acids. CDR3 loop: CASSPDSAAWPQHF. The CDR3, as DNA: TGTGCCAGCAGCCCGGACAGCGCCGCTTGGCCCCAGCATTTT.

This clonotype was counted at least ten times. The chain joins TRBV27 to TRBJ1-1, with D maybe TRBD1 (5 bases). CDR3 length equals 13 residues. V dropped 6 bases and J dropped 4 bases, with 12 bases sitting between them. Looked up from germline, CDR1 is MNHEY and CDR2 is SMNVEV (reference sequence). The CDR3 sequence: CASSLGGGTEAFF. The CDR3 DNA reads as TGTGCCAGCAGCCTCGGGGGTGGCACTGAAGCTTTCTTT.

This clonotype was observed at least ten times. V is TRBV14 and J is TRBJ2-5, with D perhaps given as TRBD1 or TRBD2 (6 bases each). V shed 1 base and J shed 10 bases, with 22 bases lying between them. This CDR3 has 16 residues. CDR1 is SGHDN, CDR2 FVKESK, per germline. The CDR3 nucleotides read TGTGCCAGCAGCCAAGGGGTTCCGGGGGCCTTCGGTGTCCAGTACTTC. Amino acids: CASSQGVPGAFGVQYF.

In this sample, this clonotype turned up many times. The J gene is TRBJ1-5, the V gene TRBV6-5; D might be TRBD1 (6 bases). The germline CDR1 and CDR2 sequences are MNHEY and SVGAGI. Trimming removed 2 bases from V and 3 bases from J, with 17 bases in between. This CDR3 spans 17 amino acids. CDR3 nucleotide sequence: TGTGCCAGCAGTTACCGCCCCACGGGACATCTCAATCAGCCCCAGCATTTT. Encoded protein: CASSYRPTGHLNQPQHF.

This clonotype was detected many times. The chain employs TRBV11-1 and TRBJ1-4; the D is unclear. The CDR3 contains 15 residues. Germline-derived CDR1 and CDR2 are SGHAT and FQDESV (reference sequence). Trimming stripped 6 bases from V and 0 bases from J, with 11 bases between. The CDR3 region has the DNA TGTGCCAGCAGTTTTATAGGAGCAACTAATGAAAAACTGTTTTTT. Protein product: CASSFIGATNEKLFF.

This clonotype was seen at least ten times. V usage is TRBV12-3 or TRBV12-4 and J usage is TRBJ2-5; D is unresolved. V lost 4 bases, J lost 5 bases, and 14 bases lay in between. The CDR3 totals 14 residues. CDR3 DNA sequence: TGTGCCAGCAGTTCGGGTATAGGGTCGGAGACCCAGTACTTC. This translates into CASSSGIGSETQYF.

The rearrangement links TRBV5-4 to TRBJ2-2; D may be TRBD1 (6 bases). The germline gives CDR1 SGHNT, CDR2 YYREEE (reference sequence). V was trimmed by 1 base and J by 5 bases, leaving 12 bases between them. The CDR3 spans 15 residues. The CDR3 region is CASSLKQGGTGELFF. In DNA, the CDR3 is TGTGCCAGCAGCTTGAAACAGGGTGGGACCGGGGAGCTGTTTTTT.

This chain connects TRBV9 to TRBJ2-5; the match to TRBD2 covers 8 bases. CDR3 length: 16 residues. J gave up 5 bases and V 0 bases, and 9 bases lay outside the gene matches. Germline CDR1 SGDLS, CDR2 YYNGEE. The CDR3 loop reads CASSVENGRAGETQYF. In DNA form, the CDR3 reads TGTGCCAGCAGCGTAGAAAACGGGAGGGCCGGGGAGACCCAGTACTTC.

This clonotype was picked up many times. This chain joins TRBV9 and TRBJ1-2; TRBD1 is a possible D gene (5 bases). Trimming took off 10 bases at V and 1 base at J, with 17 bases between the two ends. The germline V gene encodes CDR1 SGDLS and CDR2 YYNGEE. CDR3 size: 14 residues. The CDR3 DNA is TGTGCCTCCTCAGTGGGGGGACTTAACTATGGCTACACCTTC. This gives the protein CASSVGGLNYGYTF.

This clonotype was detected ten times or more. This chain links TRBV6-2 or TRBV6-3 with TRBJ1-1; D is unresolved. This CDR3 has 16 amino acids. V was shortened by 3 bases and J by 2 bases, with 16 bases between the two germline ends. Germline loops: CDR1 MNHEY, CDR2 SVGEGT. DNA for the CDR3: TGTGCCAGCAGTTATCCCGCAGAGTACAGAAACACTGAAGCTTTCTTT. Residues: CASSYPAEYRNTEAFF.

This clonotype was seen at least ten times. The rearrangement links TRBV10-3 to TRBJ1-4; a weak D match, TRBD1 (5 bases). Germline V CDR1 and CDR2: ENHRY, SYGVKD. The CDR3 sequence is 11 residues long. With 6 bases removed from V and 13 bases from J, the gap between germline ends came to 12 bases. CDR3 sequence reads: CAISHSTVLFF. CDR3 nucleotides: TGTGCCATCAGCCACTCGACAGTACTGTTTTTT.